This T cell receptor beta chain is from a study of Ad26.COV2.S vaccination and SARS-CoV-2 variants. With regard to this clone: The antigen is undetermined.

The treatment here: 15 to 20 received Ad26.COV2.S at low or high dose, single or two shots; 5 received placebo; per-sample allocation not given. Specimens were obtained on day 63 following the first vaccine or placebo injection. Adults aged 18-55 years in Boston included the donor. This CDR3 has 14 residues. V was shortened by 1 base and J by 4 bases, with 8 bases between the two germline ends. From germline, CDR1 is LGHDT and CDR2 YNNKEL (reference sequence). Generated by immunoSEQ multiplex PCR, the TCRdb table keeps only in-frame clones and is missing some. Of approximately 300,000 clones listed, just under 85% are singletons. Study-level results: Vaccinees displayed broader spike-specific TCR repertoires than placebo recipients.

This TCR was sampled from a person aged 18-65 years who received the Ad26.COV2.S COVID-19 vaccine or a placebo. The sample consisted of peripheral blood, taken in a trial of Ad26.COV2.S vaccine versus placebo. This chain joins TRBV3-1 (or the pseudogene TRBV3-2) and TRBJ1-3, with a weak D call TRBD1 (5 bases). In DNA form, the CDR3 reads TGTGCCAGCAGCCAAGTGGGGCTAGGAAACACCATATATTTT. Translated: CASSQVGLGNTIYF.